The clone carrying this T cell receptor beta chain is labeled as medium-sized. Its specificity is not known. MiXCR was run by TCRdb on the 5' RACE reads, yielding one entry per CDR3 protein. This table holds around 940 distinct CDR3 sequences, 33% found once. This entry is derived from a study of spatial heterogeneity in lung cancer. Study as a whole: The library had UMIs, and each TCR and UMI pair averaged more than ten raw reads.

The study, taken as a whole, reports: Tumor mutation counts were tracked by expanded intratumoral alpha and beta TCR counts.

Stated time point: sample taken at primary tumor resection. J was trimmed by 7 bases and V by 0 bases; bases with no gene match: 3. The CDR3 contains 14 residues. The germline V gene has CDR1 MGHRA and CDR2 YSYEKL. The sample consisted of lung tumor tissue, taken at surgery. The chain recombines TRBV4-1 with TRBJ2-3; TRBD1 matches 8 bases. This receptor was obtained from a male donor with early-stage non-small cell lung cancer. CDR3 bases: TGCGCCAGCAGCCAAGAGACAGGGGCTTATACGCAGTATTTT. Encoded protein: CASSQETGAYTQYF.